A selection of T cell receptor beta chains follows, all from one sample in a study of shared clonotypes between healthy human individuals. TCRdb's table, derived via immunoSEQ multiplex PCR, lists solely in-frame clones and lacks some. The sample has about 1.5 million clones, roughly 96% seen once; the top ten hold 1.2%. The specimen sequenced was naive CD4+ T cells sorted from blood. The receptors shown here come from a man younger than 45 in good health. Both conserved end residues are part of each CDR3. Each record gives: clone size, D gene, J gene, V gene, CDR3 DNA, CDR3 protein. D genes are given only for firm matches. Not all rows give a size; the values are once, few, many and, for expanded clones, a class.

clone_size: .; d_call: TRBD1; j_call: TRBJ1-5; v_call: TRBV9; cdr3_nt: TGTGCCAGCAGCGGGACAGGGGGCGGTCAGCCCCAGCATTTT; cdr3_aa: CASSGTGGGQPQHF
clone_size: .; d_call: .; j_call: TRBJ2-3; v_call: TRBV7-3; cdr3_nt: TGTGCCAGCAGCCCTGGCTGGGGGGCAGATACGCAGTATTTT; cdr3_aa: CASSPGWGADTQYF
clone_size: .; d_call: TRBD1; j_call: TRBJ2-7; v_call: TRBV6-6; cdr3_nt: TGTGCCAGCAGTTACGGGACAGGGCGTAGCGACGAGCAGTACTTC; cdr3_aa: CASSYGTGRSDEQYF
clone_size: .; d_call: .; j_call: TRBJ2-7; v_call: TRBV20-1; cdr3_nt: TGCAGTGCTAGAGTCGGGAACGAGCAGTACTTC; cdr3_aa: CSARVGNEQYF
clone_size: .; d_call: .; j_call: TRBJ2-2; v_call: TRBV18; cdr3_nt: TGTGCCAGCTCACCAACAAAAACTGTAACCGGGGAGCTGTTTTTT; cdr3_aa: CASSPTKTVTGELFF
clone_size: .; d_call: .; j_call: TRBJ1-5; v_call: TRBV30; cdr3_nt: TGTGCCTGGAGTCCTCCGGGACTTAGAAATCAGCCCCAGCATTTT; cdr3_aa: CAWSPPGLRNQPQHF
clone_size: once; d_call: .; j_call: TRBJ2-5; v_call: TRBV5-1; cdr3_nt: TGCGCCAGCAGCACACAGGGTAGGGGACAAGAGACCCAGTACTTC; cdr3_aa: CASSTQGRGQETQYF
clone_size: .; d_call: TRBD2; j_call: TRBJ2-1; v_call: TRBV5-1; cdr3_nt: TGCGCCAGCAGCTTAGGGGGACTAGCGGGAGGCATCTCCTACAATGAGCAGTTCTTC; cdr3_aa: CASSLGGLAGGISYNEQFF
clone_size: once; d_call: .; j_call: TRBJ2-2; v_call: TRBV2; cdr3_nt: TGTGCCAGCAGGGGGGTTTCGGGCACCGGGGAGCTGTTTTTT; cdr3_aa: CASRGVSGTGELFF
clone_size: .; d_call: .; j_call: TRBJ1-2; v_call: TRBV7-8; cdr3_nt: TGTGCCAGCAGCTTAGACGGGTCCGAGGGAGGCTACACCTTC; cdr3_aa: CASSLDGSEGGYTF
clone_size: .; d_call: TRBD2; j_call: TRBJ2-1; v_call: TRBV2; cdr3_nt: TGTGCCAGCAGCTCCCGGACTAGCGGCAATGAGCAGTTCTTC; cdr3_aa: CASSSRTSGNEQFF
clone_size: .; d_call: TRBD2; j_call: TRBJ2-7; v_call: TRBV5-1; cdr3_nt: TGCGCCAGCAGCTTGGCTCCCGGGAGGGTCACCTACGAGCAGTACTTC; cdr3_aa: CASSLAPGRVTYEQYF
clone_size: .; d_call: .; j_call: TRBJ2-5; v_call: TRBV14; cdr3_nt: TGTGCCAGCAGCTGGGGAAGAGGAGAGACCCAGTACTTC; cdr3_aa: CASSWGRGETQYF
clone_size: once; d_call: TRBD2; j_call: TRBJ2-1; v_call: TRBV12-5; cdr3_nt: TGTGCTAGTGGCCTCAAACTAGCGAACTCCTACAATGAGCAGTTCTTC; cdr3_aa: CASGLKLANSYNEQFF
clone_size: .; d_call: .; j_call: TRBJ2-3; v_call: TRBV6-5; cdr3_nt: TGTGCCAGCCGCGGCTGGACAGATACGCAGTATTTT; cdr3_aa: CASRGWTDTQYF
clone_size: .; d_call: .; j_call: TRBJ2-1; v_call: TRBV11-2; cdr3_nt: TGTGCCAGCCAGAGGGGGGACTCCTACAATGAGCAGTTCTTC; cdr3_aa: CASQRGDSYNEQFF
clone_size: .; d_call: TRBD1; j_call: TRBJ1-5; v_call: TRBV28; cdr3_nt: TGTGCCAGCAGCCCGACGGACAGGGCCCGCAATCAGCCCCAGCATTTT; cdr3_aa: CASSPTDRARNQPQHF
clone_size: .; d_call: TRBD2; j_call: TRBJ2-7; v_call: TRBV30; cdr3_nt: TGTGCCTGGAGTGTAAGGGTGCTAGCGGGAGGTACCTACGAGCAGTACTTC; cdr3_aa: CAWSVRVLAGGTYEQYF
clone_size: once; d_call: TRBD2; j_call: TRBJ2-7; v_call: TRBV4-3; cdr3_nt: TGCGCCAGCAGCCAAGGACTAGCGGGTGGCTACGAGCAGTACTTC; cdr3_aa: CASSQGLAGGYEQYF
clone_size: .; d_call: .; j_call: TRBJ2-7; v_call: TRBV15; cdr3_nt: TGTGCCACCAGCGAACAGGGTTGGGAGCAGTACTTC; cdr3_aa: CATSEQGWEQYF
clone_size: .; d_call: TRBD1; j_call: TRBJ2-3; v_call: TRBV28; cdr3_nt: TGTGCCAGCAGTTCGACAGGGGCCGGGACAGATACGCAGTATTTT; cdr3_aa: CASSSTGAGTDTQYF
clone_size: .; d_call: .; j_call: TRBJ1-2; v_call: TRBV9; cdr3_nt: TGTGCCAGCAGCGTAGTGGGGGGCCTTAGCTACACCTTC; cdr3_aa: CASSVVGGLSYTF
clone_size: .; d_call: .; j_call: TRBJ2-7; v_call: TRBV23-1; cdr3_nt: TGCGCCAGCAGTCAGACCCGAGGGGGGCACGGGGACGAGCAGTACTTC; cdr3_aa: CASSQTRGGHGDEQYF
clone_size: .; d_call: .; j_call: TRBJ1-1; v_call: TRBV18; cdr3_nt: TGTGCCAGCTCACCAAGTCGGCGGCAGGGAGGGTCCATGAACACTGAAGCTTTCTTT; cdr3_aa: CASSPSRRQGGSMNTEAFF
clone_size: .; d_call: .; j_call: TRBJ2-7; v_call: TRBV19; cdr3_nt: TGTGCCAGTAGTATAGTTGGGCGAGGGGCTGCCTCCTACGAGCAGTACTTC; cdr3_aa: CASSIVGRGAASYEQYF
clone_size: .; d_call: .; j_call: TRBJ2-1; v_call: TRBV15; cdr3_nt: TGTGCCACCAGCAGAGGTGGGGCCCGAACCGCGCAGTTCTTC; cdr3_aa: CATSRGGARTAQFF
clone_size: .; d_call: .; j_call: TRBJ1-4; v_call: TRBV28; cdr3_nt: TGTGCCAGCCATGCCGGAGGGGAAAAACTGTTTTTT; cdr3_aa: CASHAGGEKLFF